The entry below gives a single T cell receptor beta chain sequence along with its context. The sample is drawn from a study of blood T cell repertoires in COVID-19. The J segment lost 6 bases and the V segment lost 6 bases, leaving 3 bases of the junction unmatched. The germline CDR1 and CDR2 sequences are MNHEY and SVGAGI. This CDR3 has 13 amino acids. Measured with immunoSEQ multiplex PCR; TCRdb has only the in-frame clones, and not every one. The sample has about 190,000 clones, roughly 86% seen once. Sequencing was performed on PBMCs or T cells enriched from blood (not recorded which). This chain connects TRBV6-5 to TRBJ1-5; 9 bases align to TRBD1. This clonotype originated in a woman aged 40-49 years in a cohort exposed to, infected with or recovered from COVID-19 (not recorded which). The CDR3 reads CASSPDRGQPQHF. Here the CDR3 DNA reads TGTGCCAGCAGCCCGGACAGGGGTCAGCCCCAGCATTTT.